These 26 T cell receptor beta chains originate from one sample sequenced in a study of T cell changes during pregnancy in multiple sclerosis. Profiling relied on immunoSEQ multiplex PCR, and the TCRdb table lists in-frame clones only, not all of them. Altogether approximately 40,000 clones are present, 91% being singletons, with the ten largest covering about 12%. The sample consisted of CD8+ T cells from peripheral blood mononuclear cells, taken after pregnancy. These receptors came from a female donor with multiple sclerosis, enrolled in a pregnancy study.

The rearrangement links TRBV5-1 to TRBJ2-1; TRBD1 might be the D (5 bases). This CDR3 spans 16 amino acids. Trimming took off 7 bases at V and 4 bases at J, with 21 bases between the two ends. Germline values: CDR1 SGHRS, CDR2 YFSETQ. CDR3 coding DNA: TGCGCCAGCTCCCCGTCCAGGGTAGGGGCGTACAATGAGCAGTTCTTC. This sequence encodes CASSPSRVGAYNEQFF.

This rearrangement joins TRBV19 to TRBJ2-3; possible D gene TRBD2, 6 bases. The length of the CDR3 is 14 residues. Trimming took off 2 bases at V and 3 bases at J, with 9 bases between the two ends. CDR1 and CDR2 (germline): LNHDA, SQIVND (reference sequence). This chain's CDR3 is CASSIMGGTDTQYF. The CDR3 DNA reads TGTGCCAGTAGTATAATGGGGGGAACAGATACGCAGTATTTT.

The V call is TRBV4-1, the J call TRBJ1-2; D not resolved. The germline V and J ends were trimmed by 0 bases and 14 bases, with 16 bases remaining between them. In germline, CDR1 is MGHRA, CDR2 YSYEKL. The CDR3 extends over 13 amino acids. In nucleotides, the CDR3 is TGCGCCAGCAGCCAAGATCGCACAGACATATTAACCTTC. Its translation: CASSQDRTDILTF.

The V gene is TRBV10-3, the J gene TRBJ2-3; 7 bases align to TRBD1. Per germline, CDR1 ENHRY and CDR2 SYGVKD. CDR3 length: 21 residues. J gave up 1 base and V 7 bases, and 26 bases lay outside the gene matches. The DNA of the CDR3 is TGTGCCATCAAAGGGTTCCGGCCAGGGGGAGTTGCTCAAGAAGGCACAGATACGCAGTATTTT. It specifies CAIKGFRPGGVAQEGTDTQYF.

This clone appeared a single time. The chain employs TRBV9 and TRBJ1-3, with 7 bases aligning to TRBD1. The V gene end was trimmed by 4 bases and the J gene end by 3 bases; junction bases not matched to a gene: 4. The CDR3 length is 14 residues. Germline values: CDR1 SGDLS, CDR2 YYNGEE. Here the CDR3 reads CASSPWDSGNTIYF. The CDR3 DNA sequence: TGTGCCAGCAGCCCCTGGGACAGTGGAAACACCATATATTTT. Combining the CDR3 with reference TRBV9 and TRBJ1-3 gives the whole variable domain DSGVTQTPKHLITATGQRVTLRCSPRSGDLSVYWYQQSLDQGLQFLIQYYNGEERAKGNILERFSAQQFPDLHSELNLSSLELGDSALYFCASSPWDSGNTIYFGEGSWLTVV.

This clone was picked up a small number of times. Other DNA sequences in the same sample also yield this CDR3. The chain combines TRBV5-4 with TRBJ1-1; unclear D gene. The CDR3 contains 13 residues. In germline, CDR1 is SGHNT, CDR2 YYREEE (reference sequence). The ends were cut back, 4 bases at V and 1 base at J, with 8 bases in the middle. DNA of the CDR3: TGTGCCAGCAGCCGTCGGGAGAACACTGAAGCTTTCTTT. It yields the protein CASSRRENTEAFF.

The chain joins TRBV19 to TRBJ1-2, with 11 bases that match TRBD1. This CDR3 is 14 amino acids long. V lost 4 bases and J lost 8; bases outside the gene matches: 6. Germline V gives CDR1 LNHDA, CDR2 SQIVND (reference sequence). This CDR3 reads CASSTRTGGHGYTF. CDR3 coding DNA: TGTGCCAGTAGTACCCGGACAGGGGGCCACGGCTACACCTTC.

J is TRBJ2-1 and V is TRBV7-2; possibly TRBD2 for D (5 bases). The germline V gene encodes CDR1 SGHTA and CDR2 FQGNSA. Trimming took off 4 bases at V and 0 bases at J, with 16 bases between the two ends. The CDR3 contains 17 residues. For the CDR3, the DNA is TGTGCCAGCAGCTCGGACGCAGGACTGAGCTCCTACAATGAGCAGTTCTTC. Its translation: CASSSDAGLSSYNEQFF.

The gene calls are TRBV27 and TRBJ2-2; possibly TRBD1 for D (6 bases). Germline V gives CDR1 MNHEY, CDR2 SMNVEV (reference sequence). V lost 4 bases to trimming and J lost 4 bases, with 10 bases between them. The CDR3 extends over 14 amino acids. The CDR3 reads CASSSTGSTGELFF. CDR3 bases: TGTGCCAGCAGTTCCACAGGGAGCACCGGGGAGCTGTTTTTT.

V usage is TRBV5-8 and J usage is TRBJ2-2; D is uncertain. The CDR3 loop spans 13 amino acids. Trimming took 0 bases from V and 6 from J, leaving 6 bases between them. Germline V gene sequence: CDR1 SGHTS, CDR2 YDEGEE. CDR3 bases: TGTGCCAGCAGCTTGGGGCTCCCCGGGGAGCTGTTTTTT. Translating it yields CASSLGLPGELFF.

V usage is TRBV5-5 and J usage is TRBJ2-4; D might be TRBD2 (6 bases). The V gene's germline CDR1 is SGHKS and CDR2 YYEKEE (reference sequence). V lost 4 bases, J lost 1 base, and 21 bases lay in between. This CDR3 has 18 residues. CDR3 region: CASSPDDRGIGAKNIQYF. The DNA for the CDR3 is TGTGCCAGCAGCCCCGACGACCGGGGGATAGGGGCCAAAAACATTCAGTACTTC.

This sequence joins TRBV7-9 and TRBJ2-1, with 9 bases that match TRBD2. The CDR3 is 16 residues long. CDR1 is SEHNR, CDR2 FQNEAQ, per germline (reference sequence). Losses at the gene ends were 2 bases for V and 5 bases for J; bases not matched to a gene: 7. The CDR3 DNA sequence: TGTGCCAGCAGCTTACGGGTAGCGGGAGTGCACAATGAGCAGTTCTTC. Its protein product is CASSLRVAGVHNEQFF.

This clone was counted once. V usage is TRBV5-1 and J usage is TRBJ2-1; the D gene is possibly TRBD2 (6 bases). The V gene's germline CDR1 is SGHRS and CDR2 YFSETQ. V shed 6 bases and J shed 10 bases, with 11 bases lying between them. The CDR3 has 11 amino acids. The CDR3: CASKLGGEQFF. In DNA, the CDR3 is TGCGCCAGCAAGCTGGGAGGCGAGCAGTTCTTC.

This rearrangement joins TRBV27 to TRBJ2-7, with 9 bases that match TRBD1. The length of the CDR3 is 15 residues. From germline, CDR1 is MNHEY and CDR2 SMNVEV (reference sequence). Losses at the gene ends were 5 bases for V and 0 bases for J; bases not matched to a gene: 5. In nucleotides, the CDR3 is TGTGCCAGCAGTACCGGGACAGGGAACTCCTACGAGCAGTACTTC. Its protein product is CASSTGTGNSYEQYF.

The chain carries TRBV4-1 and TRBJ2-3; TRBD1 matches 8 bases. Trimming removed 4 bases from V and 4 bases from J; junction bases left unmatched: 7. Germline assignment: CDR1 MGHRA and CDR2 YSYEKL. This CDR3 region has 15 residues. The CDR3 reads CASSPQDRAADTQYF. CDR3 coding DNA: TGCGCCAGCAGCCCCCAGGACAGGGCGGCAGATACGCAGTATTTT.

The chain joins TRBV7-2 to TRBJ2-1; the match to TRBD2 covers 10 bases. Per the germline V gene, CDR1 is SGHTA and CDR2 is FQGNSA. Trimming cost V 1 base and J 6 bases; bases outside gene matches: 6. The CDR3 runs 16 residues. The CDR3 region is CASSLGLLAGSNEQFF. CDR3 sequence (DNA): TGTGCCAGCAGCTTAGGGTTACTAGCGGGAAGCAATGAGCAGTTCTTC.

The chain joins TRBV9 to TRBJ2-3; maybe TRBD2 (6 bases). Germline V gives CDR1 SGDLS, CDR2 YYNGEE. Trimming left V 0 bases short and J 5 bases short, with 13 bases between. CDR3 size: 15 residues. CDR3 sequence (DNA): TGTGCCAGCAGCGTAGGCGGCGGGGAGGAAGATACGCAGTATTTT. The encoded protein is CASSVGGGEEDTQYF. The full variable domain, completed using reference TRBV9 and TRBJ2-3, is DSGVTQTPKHLITATGQRVTLRCSPRSGDLSVYWYQQSLDQGLQFLIQYYNGEERAKGNILERFSAQQFPDLHSELNLSSLELGDSALYFCASSVGGGEEDTQYFGPGTRLTVL.

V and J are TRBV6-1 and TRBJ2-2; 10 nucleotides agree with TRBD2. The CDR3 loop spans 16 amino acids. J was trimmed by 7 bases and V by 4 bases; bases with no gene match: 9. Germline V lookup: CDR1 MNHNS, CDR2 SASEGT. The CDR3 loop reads CASSAYSGRRGGELFF. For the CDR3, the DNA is TGTGCCAGCAGTGCTTATAGCGGGAGGCGTGGCGGGGAGCTGTTTTTT.

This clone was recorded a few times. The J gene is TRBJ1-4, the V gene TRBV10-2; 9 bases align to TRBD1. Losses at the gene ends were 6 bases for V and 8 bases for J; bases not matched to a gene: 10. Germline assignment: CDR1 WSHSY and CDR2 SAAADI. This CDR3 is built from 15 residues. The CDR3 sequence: CASSPGTGKGEKLFF. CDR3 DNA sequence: TGCGCCAGCAGCCCCGGGACAGGGAAAGGCGAAAAACTGTTTTTT.

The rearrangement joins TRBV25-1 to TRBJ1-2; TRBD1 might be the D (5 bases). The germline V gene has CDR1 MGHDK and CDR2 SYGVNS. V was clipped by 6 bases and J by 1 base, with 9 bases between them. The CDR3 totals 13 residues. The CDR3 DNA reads TGTGCCAGCAGCGACGGGGGTAACTATGGCTACACCTTC. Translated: CASSDGGNYGYTF.

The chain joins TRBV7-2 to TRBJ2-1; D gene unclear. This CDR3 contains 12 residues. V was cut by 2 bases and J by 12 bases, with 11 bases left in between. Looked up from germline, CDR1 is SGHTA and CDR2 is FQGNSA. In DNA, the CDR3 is TGTGCCAGCAGCTTACTACTGACGGGGCAGTTCTTC. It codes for CASSLLLTGQFF. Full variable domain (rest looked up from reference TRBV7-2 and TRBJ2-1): GAGVSQSPSNKVTEKGKDVELRCDPISGHTALYWYRQSLGQGLEFLIYFQGNSAPDKSGLPSDRFSAERTGGSVSTLTIQRTQQEDSAVYLCASSLLLTGQFFGPGTRLTVL.

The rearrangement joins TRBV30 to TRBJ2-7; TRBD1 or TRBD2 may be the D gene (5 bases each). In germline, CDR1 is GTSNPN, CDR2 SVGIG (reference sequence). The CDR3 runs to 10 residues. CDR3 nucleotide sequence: TGTGCTTGGGGGAGCTACGAGCAGTACTTC. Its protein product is CAWGSYEQYF.

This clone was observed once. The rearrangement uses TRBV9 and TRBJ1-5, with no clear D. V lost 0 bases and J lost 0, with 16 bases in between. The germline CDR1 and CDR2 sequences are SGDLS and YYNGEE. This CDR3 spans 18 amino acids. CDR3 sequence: CASSVAWAPIYSNQPQHF. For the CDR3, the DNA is TGTGCCAGCAGCGTAGCATGGGCCCCGATTTATAGCAATCAGCCCCAGCATTTT. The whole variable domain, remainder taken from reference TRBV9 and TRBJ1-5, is DSGVTQTPKHLITATGQRVTLRCSPRSGDLSVYWYQQSLDQGLQFLIQYYNGEERAKGNILERFSAQQFPDLHSELNLSSLELGDSALYFCASSVAWAPIYSNQPQHFGDGTRLSIL.

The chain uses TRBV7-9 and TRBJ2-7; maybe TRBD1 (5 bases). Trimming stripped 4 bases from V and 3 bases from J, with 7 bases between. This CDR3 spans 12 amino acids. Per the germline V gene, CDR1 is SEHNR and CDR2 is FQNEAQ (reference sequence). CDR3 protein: CASSSTGYEQYF. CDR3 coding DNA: TGTGCCAGCAGCTCCACAGGCTACGAGCAGTACTTC.

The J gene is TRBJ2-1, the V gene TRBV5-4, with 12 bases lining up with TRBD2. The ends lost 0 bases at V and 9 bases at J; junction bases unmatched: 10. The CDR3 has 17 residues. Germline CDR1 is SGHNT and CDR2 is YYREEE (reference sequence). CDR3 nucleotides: TGTGCCAGCAGCTTGGTGGGTCTAGCGGGGGGGCCAGGTGAGCAGTTCTTC. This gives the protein CASSLVGLAGGPGEQFF.

Here the CDR3 reads CASSSDRGYSTDTQYF. DNA for the CDR3: TGTGCCAGCAGCTCGGACAGGGGATATAGCACAGATACGCAGTATTTT. J is TRBJ2-3 and V is TRBV7-9, with 9 bases lining up with TRBD1. V lost 4 bases to trimming and J lost 0 bases; unmatched junction nucleotides: 5. The CDR3 is 16 residues long. Germline assignment: CDR1 SEHNR and CDR2 FQNEAQ (reference sequence).